These 24 T cell receptor beta chains were sequenced from one sample in a study of blood T cell repertoires in COVID-19. Assay: immunoSEQ multiplex PCR; the TCRdb copy retains only in-frame clones and omits some. The table records some 220,000 clones, 80% to 85% of them present only once. The source material was peripheral blood. Source of these receptors: a woman aged 25 to 39 who had recovered from COVID-19.

CDR3 nucleotide sequence: TGTGCCAGCAGCCCCGGGACAGGGGCGAGGAATGAGCAGTTCTTC. Translated: CASSPGTGARNEQFF. The chain couples TRBV27 to TRBJ2-1, with 10 bases matching TRBD1. CDR3 size: 15 residues. CDR1 is MNHEY, CDR2 SMNVEV, per germline (reference sequence). With 6 bases clipped from V and 7 bases from J, the junction kept 9 bases outside the gene matches.

V gene TRBV10-2 combines with J gene TRBJ2-7; possibly TRBD2 for D (6 bases). Trimming took off 4 bases at V and 0 bases at J, with 13 bases between the two ends. The CDR3 is 15 amino acids. The germline V gene has CDR1 WSHSY and CDR2 SAAADI. CDR3 bases: TGCGCCAGCAGTGCCTTGAGGGAGGCCTCCTACGAGCAGTACTTC. Protein sequence: CASSALREASYEQYF.

The rearrangement joins TRBV19 to TRBJ2-2; 8 bases agree with TRBD1. This CDR3 is 15 amino acids long. Germline trimming cut 6 bases from V and 1 base from J; bases unmatched to any gene: 4. The germline V gene has CDR1 LNHDA and CDR2 SQIVND (reference sequence). The CDR3 bases are TGTGCCAGTAGCCTCAGGGGGCAGAACACCGGGGAGCTGTTTTTT. It encodes CASSLRGQNTGELFF.

The chain employs TRBV6-5 and TRBJ1-3; 7 nucleotides line up with TRBD1. J lost 4 bases, V lost 2 bases, and 2 bases had no gene match. The V gene's germline CDR1 is MNHEY and CDR2 SVGAGI. This CDR3 has 14 residues. CDR3 loop: CASSYQGQGNTIYF. For the CDR3, the DNA is TGTGCCAGCAGTTACCAGGGACAGGGAAACACCATATATTTT.

This clone is a singleton in its sample. V gene TRBV6-5 combines with J gene TRBJ1-1; D possibly corresponds to TRBD1 (6 bases). V shed 2 bases and J shed 4 bases, with 17 bases lying between them. Germline CDR1 and CDR2: MNHEY and SVGAGI. The CDR3 has 16 residues. The chain's CDR3 is CASSYTSARGSTEAFF. CDR3 in DNA: TGTGCCAGCAGTTACACTTCCGCGAGGGGGAGCACTGAAGCTTTCTTT.

The gene calls are TRBV5-1 and TRBJ1-3; a weak D match, TRBD1 (5 bases). V was pared by 4 bases and J by 8 bases, with 13 bases between. CDR1 and CDR2 (germline): SGHRS, YFSETQ. This CDR3 is built from 13 residues. CDR3 DNA: TGCGCCAGCAGCCTTCAGGGCGCGGACACCATATATTTT. Amino acids: CASSLQGADTIYF.

The chain carries TRBV5-5 and TRBJ2-5; 7 nucleotides align to TRBD1. Germline values: CDR1 SGHKS, CDR2 YYEKEE (reference sequence). J was trimmed by 1 base and V by 3 bases; bases with no gene match: 3. The CDR3 has 14 amino acids. CDR3 in DNA: TGTGCCAGCAGCTCTGGGACAGCCCAAGAGACCCAGTACTTC. Protein: CASSSGTAQETQYF. The variable domain in full, completed from reference TRBV5-5 and TRBJ2-5, reads DAGVTQSPTHLIKTRGQQVTLRCSPISGHKSVSWYQQVLGQGPQFIFQYYEKEERGRGNFPDRFSARQFPNYSSELNVNALLLGDSALYLCASSSGTAQETQYFGPGTRLLVL.

This chain joins TRBV10-3 and TRBJ2-5, with D possibly TRBD1 on 6 matching bases. The CDR3 covers 14 residues. Germline-derived CDR1 and CDR2 are ENHRY and SYGVKD. V dropped 4 bases and J dropped 4 bases, with 13 bases sitting between them. The CDR3 DNA sequence: TGTGCCATCAGTGGGGACACCTCGCGAGAGACCCAGTACTTC. Protein: CAISGDTSRETQYF.

The gene calls are TRBV9 and TRBJ2-2, with a possible D match to TRBD1 (5 bases). The CDR3 extends over 16 amino acids. Germline CDR1 SGDLS, CDR2 YYNGEE. V dropped 4 bases and J dropped 3 bases, with 16 bases sitting between them. CDR3 in DNA: TGTGCCAGCAGCCCATCTTCTCTCAGGGACACCGGGGAGCTGTTTTTT. This codes for CASSPSSLRDTGELFF.

The gene calls are TRBV28 and TRBJ2-5; perhaps TRBD1 as D (7 bases). V lost 9 bases, J lost 1 base, and 15 bases lay in between. The germline CDR1 and CDR2 sequences are MDHEN and SYDVKM. The CDR3 contains 14 residues. This CDR3 reads CASSGQAGQETQYF. CDR3 coding DNA: TGTGCCAGTAGCGGACAGGCCGGCCAAGAGACCCAGTACTTC.

The gene calls are TRBV19 and TRBJ2-5, with D perhaps TRBD2 (6 bases). With 0 bases removed from V and 7 bases from J, the gap between germline ends came to 12 bases. CDR1 is LNHDA, CDR2 SQIVND, per germline (reference sequence). The CDR3 has 14 amino acids. The CDR3, as DNA: TGTGCCAGTAGTATAGAATTGTCAGCGGGGACCCAGTACTTC. It codes for CASSIELSAGTQYF.

The chain has TRBV29-1 and TRBJ2-1; D gene unclear. Germline values: CDR1 SQVTM, CDR2 ANQGSEA. The CDR3 totals 12 residues. V lost 8 bases and J lost 7, with 15 bases in between. Here the CDR3 reads CSSGPTQNEQFF. DNA for the CDR3: TGCAGCTCAGGCCCAACACAGAATGAGCAGTTCTTC.

J is TRBJ1-1 and V is TRBV25-1; no reliable D call. Trimming took 4 bases from V and 8 from J, leaving 11 bases between them. The CDR3 consists of 12 residues. CDR1 MGHDK and CDR2 SYGVNS come from the germline V gene. CDR3 in DNA: TGTGCCAGCAGTGTTCCGGGTTTCGAAGCTTTCTTT. This translates into CASSVPGFEAFF. The full variable domain, completed using reference TRBV25-1 and TRBJ1-1, is EADIYQTPRYLVIGTGKKITLECSQTMGHDKMYWYQQDPGMELHLIHYSYGVNSTEKGDLSSESTVSRIRTEHFPLTLESARPSHTSQYLCASSVPGFEAFFGQGTRLTVV.

The rearrangement joins TRBV6-5 to TRBJ1-5, with D perhaps matching TRBD1 (5 bases). Germline-derived CDR1 and CDR2 are MNHEY and SVGAGI. This CDR3 spans 13 amino acids. V was shortened by 8 bases and J by 6 bases, with 14 bases between the two germline ends. CDR3 loop: CASGGELGQPQHF. CDR3 in DNA: TGTGCCAGCGGGGGGGAATTGGGTCAGCCCCAGCATTTT.

The rearrangement links TRBV9 to TRBJ1-1; 7 positions match TRBD1. CDR1 and CDR2 (germline): SGDLS, YYNGEE. The CDR3 runs 14 residues. Losses at the gene ends were 0 bases for V and 10 bases for J; bases not matched to a gene: 9. As DNA, the CDR3 is TGTGCCAGCAGCGTAGGAGGCGAGGGGGCGCGAGCTTTCTTT. This sequence encodes CASSVGGEGARAFF.

The J gene is TRBJ2-1, the V gene TRBV6-6; 9 nucleotides agree with TRBD2. Per germline, CDR1 MNHNY and CDR2 SVGAGI (reference sequence). Trimming cost V 5 bases and J 7 bases; bases outside gene matches: 12. This CDR3 is 16 amino acids long. The CDR3 DNA reads as TGTGCCAGCAGTCCCGAGGGTAGCGGGAGAGAAAATGAGCAGTTCTTC. Translating it yields CASSPEGSGRENEQFF.

This clone was detected a few times. The V call is TRBV7-3, the J call TRBJ1-2; D remains unclear. Germline V gene data show CDR1 as SGHTA and CDR2 as FQGTGA. The CDR3 loop spans 14 amino acids. Between the trimmed V and J ends, which lost 1 base and 5 bases, there was a span of 11 bases. The CDR3 here is CASSLNSGDYGYTF. DNA for the CDR3: TGTGCCAGCAGCTTAAATTCGGGAGATTATGGCTACACCTTC.

This clone has just a few counts. The V and J genes are TRBV19 and TRBJ1-1, with D possibly TRBD1 on 6 matching bases. The ends were cut back, 6 bases at V and 10 bases at J, with 15 bases in the middle. Germline V gene lookup returns CDR1 LNHDA and CDR2 SQIVND (reference sequence). The length of the CDR3 is 12 residues. In nucleotides, the CDR3 is TGTGCCAGTAGAGACAGGAATTGGAGAGCTTTCTTT. Encoded protein: CASRDRNWRAFF.

This clone was observed a single time. CDR3 sequence reads: CASSLRLAGSTDTQYF. The CDR3, as DNA: TGCGCCAGCAGCCTCCGACTAGCGGGTAGCACAGATACGCAGTATTTT. The genes are TRBV5-1 and TRBJ2-3; 10 bases are a match to TRBD2. V was clipped by 4 bases and J by 0 bases; unmatched bases: 5. Germline CDR1 SGHRS, CDR2 YFSETQ. The CDR3 is made up of 16 amino acids.

This clone was detected once. The gene calls are TRBV6-5 and TRBJ1-6, with D maybe TRBD1 (5 bases). The CDR3 has 13 residues. V shed 8 bases and J shed 8 bases, with 13 bases lying between them. Germline CDR1 is MNHEY and CDR2 is SVGAGI. CDR3 amino acids: CASGFRDYSPLHF. The CDR3 nucleotides are TGTGCCAGCGGCTTCAGGGATTATTCACCCCTCCACTTT.

This clone was seen just once. The chain carries TRBV7-2 and TRBJ1-1; D gene unclear. From germline, CDR1 is SGHTA and CDR2 FQGNSA. Trimming shortened V by 5 bases and J by 0 bases, and 10 bases separated the two germline ends. The CDR3 has 14 residues. CDR3 protein: CASSLTPLNTEAFF. As DNA, the CDR3 is TGTGCCAGCAGCCTGACACCTCTGAACACTGAAGCTTTCTTT.

The chain couples TRBV6-5 to TRBJ1-1; 9 bases are a match to TRBD1. Germline V gene data show CDR1 as MNHEY and CDR2 as SVGAGI. V was pared by 3 bases and J by 11 bases, with 7 bases of the junction left unmatched. The CDR3 runs to 13 residues. This chain's CDR3 is CASSYQQGAGAFF. Written as DNA, the CDR3 is TGTGCCAGCAGTTATCAACAGGGGGCTGGGGCTTTCTTT.

The rearrangement joins TRBV5-1 to TRBJ2-2, with TRBD1 matching over 9 bases. From germline, CDR1 is SGHRS and CDR2 YFSETQ. V lost 3 bases to trimming and J lost 2 bases; unmatched junction nucleotides: 2. The CDR3 extends over 15 amino acids. The CDR3, as DNA: TGCGCCAGCAGCTGGGACAGGGTTAACACCGGGGAGCTGTTTTTT. As protein: CASSWDRVNTGELFF.

The DNA of the CDR3 is TGTGCCAGCAGCTTAGGGGACAGGGAGCAGTACTTC. Encoded protein: CASSLGDREQYF. The V gene is TRBV7-2, the J gene TRBJ2-7, with TRBD1 matching over 8 bases. Trimming removed 1 base from V and 7 bases from J; junction bases left unmatched: 0. The CDR3 runs 12 residues. Germline CDR1 SGHTA, CDR2 FQGNSA.